The T cell receptor beta chain described here comes from a study of blood T cell repertoires in COVID-19. For the study at large: Collection of acute and convalescent COVID-19 samples took place in the United States, Italy and Spain. In each case, the material was cDNA or gDNA derived from T cells, B-cell-depleted T cells, or PBMCs.

Seattle's cohort entered during active infection and was followed longitudinally. Per the authors' pipeline: Estimates of nucleated cell counts were drawn from the amplification of reference gene primers. TCRdb's copy holds only in-frame clones and misses some; the assay was immunoSEQ multiplex PCR. That table supplies the V and J calls and clone size; D and trimming were determined from the DNA. The sample records fewer than 350,000 clones, roughly 86% being singletons. This CDR3 is built from 16 residues. From germline, CDR1 is LGHDT and CDR2 YNNKEL (reference sequence). The V segment lost 0 bases and the J segment 4 bases; nucleotides outside the gene matches: 4.

The clonotype was recovered from a young man with COVID-19, enrolled during active disease. Sequencing was carried out using peripheral blood. V and J are TRBV3-1 (or the pseudogene TRBV3-2) and TRBJ2-1, with 9 bases that match TRBD2. The CDR3 DNA reads TGTGCCAGCAGCCAAGATGGGAGCGGGGGGTACAATGAGCAGTTCTTC. As protein: CASSQDGSGGYNEQFF.